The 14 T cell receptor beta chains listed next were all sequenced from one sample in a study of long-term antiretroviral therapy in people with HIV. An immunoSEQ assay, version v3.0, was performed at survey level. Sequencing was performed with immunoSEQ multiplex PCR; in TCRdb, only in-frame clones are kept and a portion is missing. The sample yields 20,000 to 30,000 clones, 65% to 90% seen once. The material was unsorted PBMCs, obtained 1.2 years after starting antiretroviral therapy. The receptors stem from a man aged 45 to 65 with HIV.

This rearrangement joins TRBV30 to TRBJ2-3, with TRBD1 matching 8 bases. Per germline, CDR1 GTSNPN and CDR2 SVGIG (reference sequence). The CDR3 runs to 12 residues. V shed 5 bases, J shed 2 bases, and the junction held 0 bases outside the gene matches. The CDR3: CAWQGATDTQYF. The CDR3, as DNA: TGTGCCTGGCAGGGGGCCACAGATACGCAGTATTTT.

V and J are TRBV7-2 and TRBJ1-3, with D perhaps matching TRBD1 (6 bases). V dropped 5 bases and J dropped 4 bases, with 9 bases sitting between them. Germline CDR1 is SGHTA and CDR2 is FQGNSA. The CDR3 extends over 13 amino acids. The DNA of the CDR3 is TGTGCCAGCAGCACCGGACAGGGAAACACCATATATTTT. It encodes CASSTGQGNTIYF.

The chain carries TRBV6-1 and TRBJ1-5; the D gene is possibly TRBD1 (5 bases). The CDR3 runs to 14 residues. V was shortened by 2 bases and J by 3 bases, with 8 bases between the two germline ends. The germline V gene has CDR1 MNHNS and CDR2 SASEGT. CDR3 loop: CASSERQPNQPQHF. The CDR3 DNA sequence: TGTGCCAGCAGTGAAAGACAGCCCAATCAGCCCCAGCATTTT.

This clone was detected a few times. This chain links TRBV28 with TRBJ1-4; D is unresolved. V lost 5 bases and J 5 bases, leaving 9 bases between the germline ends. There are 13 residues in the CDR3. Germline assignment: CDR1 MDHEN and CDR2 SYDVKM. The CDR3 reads CASSGRVNEKLFF. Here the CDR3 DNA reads TGTGCCAGCAGTGGAAGGGTAAATGAAAAACTGTTTTTT.

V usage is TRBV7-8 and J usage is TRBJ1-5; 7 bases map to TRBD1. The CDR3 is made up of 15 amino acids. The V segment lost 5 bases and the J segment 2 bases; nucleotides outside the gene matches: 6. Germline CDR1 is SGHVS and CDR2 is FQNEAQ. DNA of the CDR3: TGTGCCAGCAGCGGGGCCGGGACAGGCAATCAGCCCCAGCATTTT. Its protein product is CASSGAGTGNQPQHF.

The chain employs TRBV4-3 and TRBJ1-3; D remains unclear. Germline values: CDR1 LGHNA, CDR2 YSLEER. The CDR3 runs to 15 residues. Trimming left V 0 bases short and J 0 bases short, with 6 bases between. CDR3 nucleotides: TGCGCCAGCAGCCAAGACAGCGCCTCTGGAAACACCATATATTTT. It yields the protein CASSQDSASGNTIYF.

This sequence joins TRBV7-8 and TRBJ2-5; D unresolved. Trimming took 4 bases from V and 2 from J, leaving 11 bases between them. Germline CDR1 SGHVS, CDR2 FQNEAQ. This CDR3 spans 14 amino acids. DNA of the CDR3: TGTGCCAGCAGCTCCCGGGCAGTTCAAGAGACCCAGTACTTC. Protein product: CASSSRAVQETQYF.

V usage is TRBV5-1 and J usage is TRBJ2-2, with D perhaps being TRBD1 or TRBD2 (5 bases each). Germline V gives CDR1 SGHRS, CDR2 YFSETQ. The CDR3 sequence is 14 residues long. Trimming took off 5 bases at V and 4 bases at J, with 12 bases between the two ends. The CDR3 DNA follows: TGCGCCAGCAGTCAGGGAGCGTCCACCGGGGAGCTGTTTTTT. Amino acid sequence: CASSQGASTGELFF. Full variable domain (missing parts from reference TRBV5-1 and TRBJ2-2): KAGVTQTPRYLIKTRGQQVTLSCSPISGHRSVSWYQQTPGQGLQFLFEYFSETQRNKGNFPGRFSGRQFSNSRSEMNVSTLELGDSALYLCASSQGASTGELFFGEGSRLTVL.

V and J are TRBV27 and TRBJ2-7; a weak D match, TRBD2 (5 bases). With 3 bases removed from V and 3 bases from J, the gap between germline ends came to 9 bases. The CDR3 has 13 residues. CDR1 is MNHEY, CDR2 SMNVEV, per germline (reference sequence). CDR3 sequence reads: CASSFRAGYEQYF. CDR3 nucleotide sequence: TGTGCCAGCAGTTTTAGGGCGGGCTACGAGCAGTACTTC.

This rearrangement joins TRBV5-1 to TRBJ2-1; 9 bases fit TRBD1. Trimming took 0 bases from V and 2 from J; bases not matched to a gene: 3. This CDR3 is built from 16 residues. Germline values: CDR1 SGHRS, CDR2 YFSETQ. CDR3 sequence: CASSLGDRVAYNEQFF. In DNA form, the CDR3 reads TGCGCCAGCAGCTTGGGGGACAGGGTTGCCTACAATGAGCAGTTCTTC. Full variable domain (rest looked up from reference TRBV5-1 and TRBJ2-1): KAGVTQTPRYLIKTRGQQVTLSCSPISGHRSVSWYQQTPGQGLQFLFEYFSETQRNKGNFPGRFSGRQFSNSRSEMNVSTLELGDSALYLCASSLGDRVAYNEQFFGPGTRLTVL.

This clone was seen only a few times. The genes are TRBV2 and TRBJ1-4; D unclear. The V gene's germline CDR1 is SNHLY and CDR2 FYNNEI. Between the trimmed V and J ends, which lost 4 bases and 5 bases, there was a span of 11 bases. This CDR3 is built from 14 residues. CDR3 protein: CASSGYGRNEKLFF. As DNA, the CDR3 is TGTGCCAGCAGTGGGTACGGAAGAAATGAAAAACTGTTTTTT.

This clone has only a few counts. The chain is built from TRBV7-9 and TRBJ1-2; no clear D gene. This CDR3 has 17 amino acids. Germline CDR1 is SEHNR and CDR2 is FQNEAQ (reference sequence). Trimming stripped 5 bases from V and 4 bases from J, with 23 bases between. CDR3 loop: CASSPISVGDHPYGYTF. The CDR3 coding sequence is TGTGCCAGCAGCCCAATATCGGTTGGGGATCACCCCTATGGCTACACCTTC.

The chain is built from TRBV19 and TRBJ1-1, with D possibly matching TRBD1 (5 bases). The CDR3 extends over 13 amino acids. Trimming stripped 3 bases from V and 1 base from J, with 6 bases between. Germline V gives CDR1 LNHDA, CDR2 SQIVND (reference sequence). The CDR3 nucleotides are TGTGCCAGTAGTATTACAGGGAACACTGAAGCTTTCTTT. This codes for CASSITGNTEAFF.

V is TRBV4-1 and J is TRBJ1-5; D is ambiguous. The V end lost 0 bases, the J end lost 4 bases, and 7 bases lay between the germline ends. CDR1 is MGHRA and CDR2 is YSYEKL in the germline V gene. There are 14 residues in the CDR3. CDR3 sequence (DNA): TGCGCCAGCAGCCAAGAGCCGGGGAATCAGCCCCAGCATTTT. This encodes CASSQEPGNQPQHF.